This entry is about one TCR beta chain. The antigen is unknown. Relative to the germline gene, one junction end is altered; a read error may explain this. The PBMCs were sourced from fresh peripheral blood (less than 11 ml). Amplified TCR beta CDR3 regions came from RNA transcripts. TCR CDR3 regions were first amplified by RT-PCR with HTBI primers. TCRdb fed the multiplex PCR reads into MiXCR, producing one record per CDR3 protein. The table shows more than 650,000 distinct CDR3 sequences, with around 15% occurring only once. Germline V gene sequence: CDR1 SGHTA, CDR2 FQGNSA. The CDR3 spans 13 residues. The data were taken from a study of T cells in Graves' hyperthyroidism and ophthalmopathy. Study results and caveats: A 13 V-J signature model discriminated ophthalmopathy versus stable hyperthyroidism. Ophthalmopathy was predicted by the model a median of about 6.5 months ahead of onset.

The TCR sequence derives from a woman aged 18-35 years with Graves' hyperthyroidism. The V call is TRBV7-2, the J call TRBJ2-5; D is unresolved. Sequencing was done on a sample of blood. CDR3 sequence reads: CAGSLTFVETQYF. The CDR3 bases are TGTGCCGGCAGCTTAACCTTCGTAGAGACCCAGTACTTC.